This T cell receptor (beta chain) was identified in a study of early T cells in non-severe SARS-CoV-2 infection. The CDR3 runs to 17 residues. Trimming took 6 bases from V and 6 from J; bases not matched to a gene: 17. Germline CDR1 MNHNS, CDR2 SASEGT. TCRdb recomputed calls from the 5' RACE reads with MiXCR, one row per CDR3 protein. Of 70,000 to 90,000 distinct CDR3 sequences in the sample, over 9.5% were seen once. This chain joins TRBV6-1 and TRBJ2-3; 8 nucleotides align to TRBD1. Material for sequencing was whole blood. The source is an adult who was a healthcare worker with PCR-confirmed SARS-CoV-2 infection or an uninfected control (not recorded which). CDR3 loop: CASSYNRGAITGDTQYF. DNA for the CDR3: TGTGCCAGCAGCTATAACAGGGGGGCGATTACAGGGGATACGCAGTATTTT.